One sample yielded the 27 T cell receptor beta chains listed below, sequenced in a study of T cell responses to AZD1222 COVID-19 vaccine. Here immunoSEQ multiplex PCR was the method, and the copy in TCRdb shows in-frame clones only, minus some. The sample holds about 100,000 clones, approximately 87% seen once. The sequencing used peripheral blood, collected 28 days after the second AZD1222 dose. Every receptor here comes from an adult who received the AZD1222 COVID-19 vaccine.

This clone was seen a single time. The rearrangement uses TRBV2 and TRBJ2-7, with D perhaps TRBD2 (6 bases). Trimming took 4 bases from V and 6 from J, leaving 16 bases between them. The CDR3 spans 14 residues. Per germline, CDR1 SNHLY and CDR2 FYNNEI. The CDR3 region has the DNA TGTGCCAGCAGTGGATTTCAGGGAGCGGGCGAGCAGTACTTC. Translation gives CASSGFQGAGEQYF.

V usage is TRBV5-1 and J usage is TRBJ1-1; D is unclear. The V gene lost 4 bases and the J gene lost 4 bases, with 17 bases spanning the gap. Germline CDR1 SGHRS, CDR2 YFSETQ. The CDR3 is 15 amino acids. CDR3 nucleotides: TGCGCCAGCAGCCCCCTCCTCCAGCGCGGCACTGAAGCTTTCTTT. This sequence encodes CASSPLLQRGTEAFF. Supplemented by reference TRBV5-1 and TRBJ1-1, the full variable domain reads KAGVTQTPRYLIKTRGQQVTLSCSPISGHRSVSWYQQTPGQGLQFLFEYFSETQRNKGNFPGRFSGRQFSNSRSEMNVSTLELGDSALYLCASSPLLQRGTEAFFGQGTRLTVV.

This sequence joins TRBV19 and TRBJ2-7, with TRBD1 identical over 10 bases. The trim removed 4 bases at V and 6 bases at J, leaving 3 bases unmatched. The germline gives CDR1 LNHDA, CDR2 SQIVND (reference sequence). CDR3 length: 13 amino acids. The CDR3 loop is CASSRDRGIEQYF. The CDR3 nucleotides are TGTGCCAGTAGTAGGGACAGGGGTATCGAGCAGTACTTC. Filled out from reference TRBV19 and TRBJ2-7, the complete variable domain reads DGGITQSPKYLFRKEGQNVTLSCEQNLNHDAMYWYRQDPGQGLRLIYYSQIVNDFQKGDIAEGYSVSREKKESFPLTVTSAQKNPTAFYLCASSRDRGIEQYFGPGTRLTVT.

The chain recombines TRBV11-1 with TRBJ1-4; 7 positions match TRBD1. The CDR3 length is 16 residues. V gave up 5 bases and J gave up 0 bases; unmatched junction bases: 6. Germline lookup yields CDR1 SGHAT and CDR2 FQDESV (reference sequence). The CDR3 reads CASSTRTGTTNEKLFF. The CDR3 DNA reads TGTGCCAGCAGCACCCGGACAGGTACAACTAATGAAAAACTGTTTTTT.

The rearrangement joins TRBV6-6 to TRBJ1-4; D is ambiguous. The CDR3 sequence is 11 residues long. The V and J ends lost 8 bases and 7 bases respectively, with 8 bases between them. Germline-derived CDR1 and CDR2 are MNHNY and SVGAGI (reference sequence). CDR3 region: CASAEGEKLFF. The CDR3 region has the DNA TGTGCCAGCGCCGAGGGTGAAAAACTGTTTTTT.

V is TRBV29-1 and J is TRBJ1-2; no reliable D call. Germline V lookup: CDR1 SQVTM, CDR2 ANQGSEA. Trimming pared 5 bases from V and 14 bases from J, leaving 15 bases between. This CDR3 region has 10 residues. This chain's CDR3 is CSVHQDRWTF. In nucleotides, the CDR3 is TGCAGCGTTCATCAGGACCGTTGGACCTTC.

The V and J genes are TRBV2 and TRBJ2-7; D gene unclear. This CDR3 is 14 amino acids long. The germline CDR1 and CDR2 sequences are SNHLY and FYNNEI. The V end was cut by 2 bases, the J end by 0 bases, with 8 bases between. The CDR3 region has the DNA TGTGCCAGCAGTGAACAAGGGATCTCCTACGAGCAGTACTTC. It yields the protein CASSEQGISYEQYF.

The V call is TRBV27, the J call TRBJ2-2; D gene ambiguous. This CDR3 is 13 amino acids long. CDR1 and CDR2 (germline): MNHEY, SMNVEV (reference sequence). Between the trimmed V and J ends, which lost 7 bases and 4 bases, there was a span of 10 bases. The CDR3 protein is CASNHQATGELFF. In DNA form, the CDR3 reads TGTGCCAGCAACCACCAAGCCACCGGGGAGCTGTTTTTT.

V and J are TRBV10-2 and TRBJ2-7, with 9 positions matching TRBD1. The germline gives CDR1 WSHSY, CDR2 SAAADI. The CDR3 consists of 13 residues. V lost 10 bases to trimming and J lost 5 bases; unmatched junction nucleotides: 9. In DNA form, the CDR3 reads TGCGCCACCCAACAGACAGGGGGGAACGAGCAGTACTTC. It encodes CATQQTGGNEQYF.

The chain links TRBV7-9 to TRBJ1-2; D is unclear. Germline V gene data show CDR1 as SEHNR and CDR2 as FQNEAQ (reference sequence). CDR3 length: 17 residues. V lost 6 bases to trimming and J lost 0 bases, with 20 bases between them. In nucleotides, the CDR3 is TGTGCCAGCAGTTCATACGTAGGAGCTCCGTCTAACTATGGCTACACCTTC. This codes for CASSSYVGAPSNYGYTF. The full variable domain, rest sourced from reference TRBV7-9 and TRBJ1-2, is DTGVSQNPRHKITKRGQNVTFRCDPISEHNRLYWYRQTLGQGPEFLTYFQNEAQLEKSRLLSDRFSAERPKGSFSTLEIQRTEQGDSAMYLCASSSYVGAPSNYGYTFGSGTRLTVV.

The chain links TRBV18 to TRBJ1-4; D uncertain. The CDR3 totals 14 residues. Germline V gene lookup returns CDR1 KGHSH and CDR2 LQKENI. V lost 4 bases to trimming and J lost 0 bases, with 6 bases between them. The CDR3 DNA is TGTGCCAGCTCACGGACGGCAACTAATGAAAAACTGTTTTTT. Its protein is CASSRTATNEKLFF.

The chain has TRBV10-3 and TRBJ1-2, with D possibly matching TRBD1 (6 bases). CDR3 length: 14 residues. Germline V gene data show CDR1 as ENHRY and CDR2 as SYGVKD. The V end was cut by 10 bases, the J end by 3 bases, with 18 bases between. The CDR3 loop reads CATRTAVEHYGYTF. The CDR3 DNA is TGTGCCACCAGGACAGCCGTGGAGCACTATGGCTACACCTTC.

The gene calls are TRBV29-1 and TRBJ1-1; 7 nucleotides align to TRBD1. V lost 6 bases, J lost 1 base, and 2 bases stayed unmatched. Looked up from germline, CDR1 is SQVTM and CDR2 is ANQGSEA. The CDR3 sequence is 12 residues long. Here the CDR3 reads CSVAGGNTEAFF. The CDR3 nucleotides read TGCAGCGTCGCAGGGGGGAACACTGAAGCTTTCTTT.

CDR3 sequence reads: CASSLESGGPGELFF. The CDR3 DNA follows: TGTGCCAGCAGCTTGGAGTCAGGGGGCCCCGGGGAGCTGTTTTTT. The V and J genes are TRBV5-4 and TRBJ2-2; TRBD1 aligns across 8 bases. Germline loops: CDR1 SGHNT, CDR2 YYREEE (reference sequence). CDR3 size: 15 residues. J gave up 6 bases and V 0 bases, and 4 bases lay outside the gene matches.

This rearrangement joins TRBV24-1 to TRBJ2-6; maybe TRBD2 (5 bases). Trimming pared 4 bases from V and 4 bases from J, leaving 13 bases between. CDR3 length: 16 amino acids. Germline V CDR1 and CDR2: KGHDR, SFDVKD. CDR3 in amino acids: CATSDNGLRGANVLTF. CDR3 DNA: TGTGCCACCAGTGACAACGGACTCCGGGGGGCCAACGTCCTGACTTTC.

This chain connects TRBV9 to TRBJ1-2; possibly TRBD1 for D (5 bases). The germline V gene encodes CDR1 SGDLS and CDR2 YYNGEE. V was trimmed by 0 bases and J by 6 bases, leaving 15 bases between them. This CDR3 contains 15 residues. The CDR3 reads CASSVVSGPGDGYTF. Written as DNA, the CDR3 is TGTGCCAGCAGCGTAGTCTCGGGGCCTGGGGATGGCTACACCTTC.

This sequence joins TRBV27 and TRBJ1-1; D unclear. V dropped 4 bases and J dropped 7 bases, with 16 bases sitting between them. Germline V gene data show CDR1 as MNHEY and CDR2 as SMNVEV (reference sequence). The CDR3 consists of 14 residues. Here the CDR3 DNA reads TGTGCCAGCAGTTCCACTCTTCGCAGGAGTGAAGCTTTCTTT. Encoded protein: CASSSTLRRSEAFF.

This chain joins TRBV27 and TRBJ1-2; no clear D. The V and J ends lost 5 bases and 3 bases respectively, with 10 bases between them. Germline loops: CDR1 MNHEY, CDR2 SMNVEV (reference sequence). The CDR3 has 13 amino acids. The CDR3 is CASSGAPHYGYTF. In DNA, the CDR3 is TGTGCCAGCAGTGGTGCCCCCCACTATGGCTACACCTTC.

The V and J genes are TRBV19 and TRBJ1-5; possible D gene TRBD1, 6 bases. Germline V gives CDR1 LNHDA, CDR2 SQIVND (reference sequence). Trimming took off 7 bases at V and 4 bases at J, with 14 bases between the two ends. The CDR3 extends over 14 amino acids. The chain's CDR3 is CASTGQPWNQPQHF. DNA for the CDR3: TGTGCCAGTACCGGACAGCCATGGAATCAGCCCCAGCATTTT.

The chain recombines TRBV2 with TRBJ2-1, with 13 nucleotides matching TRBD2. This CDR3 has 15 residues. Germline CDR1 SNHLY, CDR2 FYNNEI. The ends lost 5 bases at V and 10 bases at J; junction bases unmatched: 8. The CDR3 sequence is CASSSGLAGIGEQFF. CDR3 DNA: TGTGCCAGCAGTTCGGGACTAGCGGGGATTGGAGAGCAGTTCTTC.

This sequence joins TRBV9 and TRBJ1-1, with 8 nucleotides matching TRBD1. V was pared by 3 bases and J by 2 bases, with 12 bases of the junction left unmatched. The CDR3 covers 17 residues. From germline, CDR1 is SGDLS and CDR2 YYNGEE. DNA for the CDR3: TGTGCCAGCAGCGCCCCACCAGGGGGCCTTTCAAACACTGAAGCTTTCTTT. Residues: CASSAPPGGLSNTEAFF.

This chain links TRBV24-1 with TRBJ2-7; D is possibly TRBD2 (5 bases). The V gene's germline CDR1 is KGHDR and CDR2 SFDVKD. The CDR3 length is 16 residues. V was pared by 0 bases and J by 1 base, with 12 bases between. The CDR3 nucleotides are TGTGCCACCAGTGATTTGCGGGGTATACTTTCCTACGAGCAGTACTTC. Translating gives CATSDLRGILSYEQYF.

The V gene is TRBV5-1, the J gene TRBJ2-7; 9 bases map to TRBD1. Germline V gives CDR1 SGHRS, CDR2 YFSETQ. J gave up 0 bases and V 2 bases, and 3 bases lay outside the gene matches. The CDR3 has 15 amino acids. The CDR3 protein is CASSLNRGHSYEQYF. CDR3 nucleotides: TGCGCCAGCAGCTTAAACAGGGGGCACTCCTACGAGCAGTACTTC.

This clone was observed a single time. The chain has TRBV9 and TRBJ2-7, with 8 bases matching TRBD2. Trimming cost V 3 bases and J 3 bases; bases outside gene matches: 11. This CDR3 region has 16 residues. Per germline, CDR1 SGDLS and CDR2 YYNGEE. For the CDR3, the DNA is TGTGCCAGCAGCGCCTGTGGGCGGGGGGATTTCTACGAGCAGTACTTC. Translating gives CASSACGRGDFYEQYF.

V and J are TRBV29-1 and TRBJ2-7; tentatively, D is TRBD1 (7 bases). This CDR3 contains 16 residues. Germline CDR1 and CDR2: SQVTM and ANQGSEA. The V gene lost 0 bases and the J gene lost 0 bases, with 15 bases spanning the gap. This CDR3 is CSVEDPEGALSYEQYF. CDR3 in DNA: TGCAGCGTTGAAGATCCGGAGGGGGCTCTCTCCTACGAGCAGTACTTC.

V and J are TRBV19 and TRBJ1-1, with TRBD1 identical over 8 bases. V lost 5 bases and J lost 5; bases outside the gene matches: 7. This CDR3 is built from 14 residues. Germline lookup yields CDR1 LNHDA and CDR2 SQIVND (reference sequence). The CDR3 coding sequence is TGTGCCAGTAGTCCCCGGACAGGGCGGACTGAAGCTTTCTTT. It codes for CASSPRTGRTEAFF.

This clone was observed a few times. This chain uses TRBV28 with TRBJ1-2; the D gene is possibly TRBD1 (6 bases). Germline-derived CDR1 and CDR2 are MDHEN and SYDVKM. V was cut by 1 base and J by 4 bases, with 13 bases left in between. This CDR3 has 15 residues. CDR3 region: CASSLYTGWAYGYTF. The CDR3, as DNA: TGTGCCAGCAGTTTATATACAGGGTGGGCCTATGGCTACACCTTC.